The clone carrying this T cell receptor beta chain was counted only a few times. TCRdb reprocessed the RT-PCR reads with MiXCR, giving one entry per CDR3 protein. The table records about a million distinct CDR3 sequences, roughly 18% of them present only once. With 3 bases removed from V and 0 bases from J, the gap between germline ends came to 20 bases. From germline, CDR1 is DFQATT and CDR2 SNEGSKA (reference sequence). CDR3 length: 17 amino acids. These data originate in a study of patients and donors after allogeneic stem cell transplantation. The receptor was isolated from a human donor who was either an allogeneic HSCT recipient or a stem cell or donor lymphocyte infusion donor (not recorded which). It is not recorded whose cells these are; they may come from a transplant donor. The chain carries TRBV20-1 and TRBJ1-1; weak D call: TRBD1 (6 bases). The sequencing input was blood, either unsorted or a sorted T cell fraction (not recorded which). The CDR3 bases are TGCAGTGCTAGTATGGGGTGGACAGAATCGATGAACACTGAAGCTTTCTTT. Its translation: CSASMGWTESMNTEAFF.